The T cell receptor (beta chain) described here comes from a study of cytomegalovirus exposure and HLA in healthy donors (dated by TCRdb to about 2017). About the study as a whole: In an earlier analysis of under 750 of the donors, 276 Gb of sequence data and 117 million unique TCR beta sequences from 180 million or so T cells were reported. A later genetic analysis took genome-wide SNP genotypes for about 55% of the 666 donors and used that subset as a discovery cohort. Because of strong linkage in the cohort, four or five DR-DQ haplotypes were treated as single units for association and clustering. To predict cytomegalovirus infection status, the study combined high-throughput TCR immunosequencing, statistical association of individual TCRs with disease status, and machine learning. In addition to the first cohort of several hundred subjects, a separate validation cohort of some 120 different subjects was used. To study patterns of TCR occurrence, a later analysis re-analyzed previously published TCR beta repertoires from 666 donors and added high-resolution HLA genotyping. Approximately 300 gigabases of sequencing data and 91 million or so unique TCR sequences made up an early release that covered about 640 HLA-typed donors. The study profiled the T cell repertoires of hundreds of subjects by immunosequencing and related them to cytomegalovirus serostatus. Donor age, sex, ethnicity and CMV serostatus were compiled together with the repertoire data. The genetic ancestry cluster associated with self-reported Caucasian donors included 81% of the 398 genotyped donors. Rather than using new phenotypic data, the later analysis identified candidate immune exposures from TCR beta sequences and from how often those sequences occurred across donors. Every repertoire in the discovery cohort had been generated on one and the same sequencing platform. The number of donors typed differed by locus, with roughly 620-630 for A, B, C, DRB1 and DQB1, 522 for DQA1, nearly 610 for DPA1, and some 440 for DPB1. Across 398 genotyped donors of the cohort, an average of about 200,000 unique TCR beta nucleotide sequences per donor were sequenced, and roughly a sixth of those sequences were non-productive. The study was designed to test whether signatures of past pathogen exposure could be identified by cataloging public T cell receptors. HLA typing covered class I and class II loci at four-digit resolution. An earlier analysis of 587 of the donors used high-throughput TCR beta sequencing to judge whether each TCR beta V gene segment behaved as functional or pseudogenic.

The library was obtained by the immunoSEQ multiplex PCR assay. For the multiplex PCR, a mixture combining 60 forward primers for TCR Vbeta segments and 13 reverse primers for TCR Jbeta segments was used. The CDR3 region of rearranged TCR beta genes was amplified from genomic DNA with a multiplex PCR assay. On the Illumina HiSeq System, the amplified TCR beta libraries were sequenced as 87-base-pair reads. The paper's data handling went like this. A later analysis tallied 75 million to 85 million unique TCR beta chains across the approximately 670 repertoires, and some 12 million of those chains were shared by two or more donors. A nearest-neighbor algorithm error-corrected the raw reads and collapsed the reads into unique sequences, merging closely related sequences to remove PCR and sequencing errors. To assign V, D and J gene segments, CDR3 sequences were aligned to IMGT reference sequences. For a sequence to be retained, a match of at least six nucleotides was required to both a V gene segment and a J gene segment. A rearrangement counted as productive if the CDR3 had no stop codons and remained in frame with V and J, and every other rearrangement counted as non-productive. Following IMGT convention, CDR3 was defined as the stretch from the second conserved V-encoded cysteine up to the conserved J-encoded phenylalanine. Sequences without an unambiguous match to a single V gene segment were excluded from the earlier analysis of about 640 of the donors. An earlier analysis of almost 600 of the donors classified V segments as functional when productive rearrangements were above 56.7% and as segregating when the standard deviation between donors was above 5%. A statistical classification framework was developed to diagnose cytomegalovirus status using the catalog of TCR beta chain sequences. V and J gene assignment, in a later analysis, came from comparing TCR nucleotide sequences with IMGT/GENE-DB human TR gene sequences. In a later analysis, CDR3 sequences and most-parsimonious VDJ recombination scenarios were assigned using the TCRdist pipeline. In a later analysis, each TCR beta chain was defined by its CDR3 amino acid sequence together with its V-gene family, and reads lacking a unique V-gene family were excluded. A later analysis removed 550 to 650 highly shared, low-generation-probability nucleotide sequences to deal with suspected cross-contamination and a sequencing artifact. In a later analysis, a clonal expansion index for each public chain was calculated from normalized within-repertoire ranks of inferred template counts. A later analysis computed generation probabilities with a VDJ recombination model fitted to out-of-frame rearrangements, and checked the results against IGoR. In a later analysis, hypergeometric tests were used to score TCR-TCR, TCR-HLA and TCR-CMV co-occurrence, with a repertoire-size bias correction applied to TCR pairs. In a later analysis, false discovery rates were estimated by permuting HLA or CMV assignments 20 times. In a later analysis, co-occurring TCRs were grouped with DBSCAN, and TCRdist sequence similarity was added when clustering was performed within HLA-allele-positive subsets. Co-occurrence clustering excluded repertoires with fewer than 30,000 or more than 120,000 public chains, plus five with anomalous nucleotide sharing. The clones in this table, taken by TCRdb from immuneACCESS, are in-frame only. Not every clone is retained; where verified, under half of the shortfall comes from an unresolved V gene, and the cause of the rest is unknown. That table is the source of V, J and clone size, and D and trimming were worked out from the DNA. In this sample the table shows 250,000 or so clones, approximately 91% of which occur a single time. Clones ranked in the top ten supply around 1.7% of the sample.

The full study reports these points: In a later genetic analysis, fewer N-insertions in productive TCRs were reported among donors in an Asian-associated ancestry cluster than the approximately 710-donor mean. Sequencing depth was assumed to be roughly uniform across donors in the presence/absence analyses, though that assumption may not hold. A further reported finding was that TCR beta sequences accurately predicted the HLA-A and HLA-B alleles for most subjects in the first cohort. Cytomegalovirus status was reported to be diagnosed by the classifier with high specificity and sensitivity in both the original and validation cohorts. A later analysis found that TCR association rates varied across HLA loci, with DRB1 alleles showing the most associated TCRs and HLA-C alleles the fewest. Three of the identified cytomegalovirus-associated TCR beta chains were confirmed in vitro to be specific for cytomegalovirus antigens. A cluster of highly shared sequence variants was judged likely to be a technical artifact of the sequencing pipeline. When HLA alleles, especially DR and DQ, strongly co-occurred, attributing TCR associations to individual alleles was difficult. The cohort was sequenced for TCR beta chains only, and without alpha or paired-chain data the features that could be detected were limited. Some IMGT-functional V segments, including TRBV6-2 and TRBV6-3, could not be distinguished by the 87-base-pair reads and were therefore excluded. A total of 164 TCR beta chains were listed by the study as associated with cytomegalovirus. According to a later analysis, parvovirus B19, influenza, CMV and Epstein-Barr virus appeared linked to several top co-occurrence clusters. An association between a missense DCLRE1C variant and V-gene and J-gene trimming of TCR beta chains was found in a later genetic analysis and replicated in an independent cohort. Broadly in line with IMGT annotations, most TCR beta V segments showed up in productive rearrangements about 87% or about 30% of the time in an earlier analysis of 450 to 750 of the donors. The earlier analysis of approximately 560 of the donors excluded roughly 17 rarely observed V segments, including chromosome 9 orphons, because counts were too low. According to the authors, the approach could potentially be generalized to other disease states and immunological phenotypes. According to a later analysis, most CMV-associated TCR beta chains appeared to be HLA-restricted, and the HLA associations seemed to be driven largely by CMV exposure. Compared with equally common non-associated chains, HLA-associated TCR beta chains in a later analysis were more clonally expanded and had lower generation probabilities. HLA typing was unavailable for some donors at each locus, so association tests used only the typed subset. Immune exposure information for the cohort was limited to CMV serostatus. Linkage disequilibrium might explain the correlated functional status among segregating V segments, but an unknown experimental factor could not be ruled out. Specific HLA alleles were associated with 15,000 to 20,000 TCR beta sequences at a false discovery rate of 0.05 in a later analysis. Most TCR sequences were seen in very few donors, while some public TCRs were found in many individuals.

The cohort was made up of about 610 healthy bone marrow donors. At the time of sampling, every cohort member was nominally healthy, though immune exposures that went unrecorded were likely present. The donor tested CMV seronegative, placing the donor among the approximately 360 seronegative members of the cohort. A peripheral blood sample was provided by each donor, and peripheral blood mononuclear cells were used for TCR beta sequencing. Genomic DNA extraction from the blood cell samples was performed with the Qiagen DNeasy Blood Extraction Kit. Concerning this clone itself: The target of this receptor is not known. Qualities for individual bases were not recorded, and no much larger clone is one base off.

The CDR3, cysteine through phenylalanine, is 16 amino acids long. Of all the DNA, just the CDR3 is kept, 48 bases in frame from base 1. CDR1 KGHSH and CDR2 LQKENI are derived from the germline V gene. The V and J ends are trimmed by 3 bases and 3 bases, leaving 17 bases between them. Input material: PBMCs. Rearrangement joined TRBV18 to TRBJ1-1; the D segment could be TRBD1, given 6 matching bases. The receptor's source is a girl aged 2 to 10 in good health and CMV-seronegative. The CDR3 corresponds to CASSPTGTTTHTEAFF. The DNA sequence reads TGTGCCAGCTCACCTACCGGGACAACTACTCACACTGAAGCTTTCTTT.